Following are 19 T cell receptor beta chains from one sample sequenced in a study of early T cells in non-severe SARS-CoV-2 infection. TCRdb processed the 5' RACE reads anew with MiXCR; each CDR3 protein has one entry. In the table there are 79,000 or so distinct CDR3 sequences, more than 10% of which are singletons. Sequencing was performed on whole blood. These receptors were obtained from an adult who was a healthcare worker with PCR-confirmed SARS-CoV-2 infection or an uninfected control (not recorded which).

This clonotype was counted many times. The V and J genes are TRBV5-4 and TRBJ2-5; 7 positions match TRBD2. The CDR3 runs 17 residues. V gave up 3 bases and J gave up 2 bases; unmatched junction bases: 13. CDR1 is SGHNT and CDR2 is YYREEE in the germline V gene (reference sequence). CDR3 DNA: TGTGCCAGCAGCTGGGTGGGGTCGGGAGGTAATCAAGAGACCCAGTACTTC. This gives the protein CASSWVGSGGNQETQYF.

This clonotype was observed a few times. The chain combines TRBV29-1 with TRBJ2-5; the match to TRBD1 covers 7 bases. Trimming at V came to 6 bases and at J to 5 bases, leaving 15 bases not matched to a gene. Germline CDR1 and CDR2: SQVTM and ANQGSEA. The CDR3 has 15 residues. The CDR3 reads CSVNPARDSAETQYF. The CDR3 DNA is TGCAGCGTGAATCCGGCCCGGGACAGCGCGGAGACCCAGTACTTC. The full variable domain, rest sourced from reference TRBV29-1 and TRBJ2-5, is SAVISQKPSRDICQRGTSLTIQCQVDSQVTMMFWYRQQPGQSLTLIATANQGSEATYESGFVIDKFPISRPNLTFSTLTVSNMSPEDSSIYLCSVNPARDSAETQYFGPGTRLLVL.

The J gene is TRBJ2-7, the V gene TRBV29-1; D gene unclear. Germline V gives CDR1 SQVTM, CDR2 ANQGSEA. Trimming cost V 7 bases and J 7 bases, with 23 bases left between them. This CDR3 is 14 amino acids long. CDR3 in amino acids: CSAHAGPLLGEQYF. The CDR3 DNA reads TGCAGCGCCCATGCCGGGCCGCTCCTGGGGGAGCAGTACTTC.

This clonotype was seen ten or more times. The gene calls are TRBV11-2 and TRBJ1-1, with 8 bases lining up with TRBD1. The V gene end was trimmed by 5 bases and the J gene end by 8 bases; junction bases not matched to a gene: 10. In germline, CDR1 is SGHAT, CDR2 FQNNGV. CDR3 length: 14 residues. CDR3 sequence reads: CASSASRTGFEAFF. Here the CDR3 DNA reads TGTGCCAGCAGCGCTAGCCGGACAGGGTTCGAAGCTTTCTTT.

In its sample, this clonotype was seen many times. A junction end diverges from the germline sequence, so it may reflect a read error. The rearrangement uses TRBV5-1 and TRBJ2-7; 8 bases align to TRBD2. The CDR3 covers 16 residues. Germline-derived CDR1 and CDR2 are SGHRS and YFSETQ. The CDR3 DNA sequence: TGCGCCAGCAGCTTGTCCCAGCGGGAGACCTCCGACGAGCAGTACTTC. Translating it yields CASSLSQRETSDEQYF.

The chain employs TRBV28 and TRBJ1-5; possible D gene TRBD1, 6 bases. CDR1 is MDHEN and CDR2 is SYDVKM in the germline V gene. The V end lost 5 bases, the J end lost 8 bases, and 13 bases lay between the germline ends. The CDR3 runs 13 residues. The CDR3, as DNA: TGTGCCAGCAGTGGGGGGCTTTTGGAGCCCCAGCATTTT. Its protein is CASSGGLLEPQHF.

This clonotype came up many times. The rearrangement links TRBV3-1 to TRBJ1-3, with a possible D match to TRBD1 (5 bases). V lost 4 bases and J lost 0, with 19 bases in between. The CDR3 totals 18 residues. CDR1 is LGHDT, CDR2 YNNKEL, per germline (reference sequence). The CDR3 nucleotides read TGTGCCAGCAGCCGACAATTTTCCCGGGGGAGCTCTGGAAACACCATATATTTT. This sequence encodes CASSRQFSRGSSGNTIYF.

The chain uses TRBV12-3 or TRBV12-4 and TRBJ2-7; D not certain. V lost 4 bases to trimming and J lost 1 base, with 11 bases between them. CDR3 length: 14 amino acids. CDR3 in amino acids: CASSYEGNSYEQYF. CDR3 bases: TGTGCCAGCAGTTACGAAGGGAATTCCTACGAGCAGTACTTC.

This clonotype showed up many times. The CDR3: CASSLIMAEGTDTQYF. The CDR3 region has the DNA TGTGCCAGCAGTTTAATCATGGCGGAAGGGACAGATACGCAGTATTTT. The chain employs TRBV28 and TRBJ2-3, with unresolved D. Deletions cut 2 bases from V and 3 bases from J, with 15 bases between. The CDR3 loop spans 16 amino acids. Germline V CDR1 and CDR2: MDHEN, SYDVKM.

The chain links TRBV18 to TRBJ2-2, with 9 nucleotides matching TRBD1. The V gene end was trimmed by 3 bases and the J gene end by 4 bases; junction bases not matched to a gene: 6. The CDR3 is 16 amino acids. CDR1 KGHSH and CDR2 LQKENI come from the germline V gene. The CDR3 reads CASSPRGQGSTGELFF. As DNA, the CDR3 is TGTGCCAGCTCACCGAGGGGACAGGGATCCACCGGGGAGCTGTTTTTT.

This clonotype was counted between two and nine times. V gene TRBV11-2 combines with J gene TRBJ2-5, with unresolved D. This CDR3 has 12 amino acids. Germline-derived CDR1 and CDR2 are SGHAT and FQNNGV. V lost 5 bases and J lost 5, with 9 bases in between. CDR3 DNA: TGTGCCAGCAGCCGAATAGTGGAGACCCAGTACTTC. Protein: CASSRIVETQYF.

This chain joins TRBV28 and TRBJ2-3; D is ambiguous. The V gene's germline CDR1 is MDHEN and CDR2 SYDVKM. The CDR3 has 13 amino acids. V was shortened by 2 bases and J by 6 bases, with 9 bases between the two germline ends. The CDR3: CASSLRPRDTQYF. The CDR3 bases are TGTGCCAGCAGTTTAAGGCCGCGGGATACGCAGTATTTT.

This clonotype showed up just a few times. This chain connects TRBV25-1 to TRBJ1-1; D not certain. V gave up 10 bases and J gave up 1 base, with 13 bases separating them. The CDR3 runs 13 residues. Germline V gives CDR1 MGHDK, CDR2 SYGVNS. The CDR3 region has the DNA TGTGCCACCCAAAATGGAGCGAACACTGAAGCTTTCTTT. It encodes CATQNGANTEAFF.

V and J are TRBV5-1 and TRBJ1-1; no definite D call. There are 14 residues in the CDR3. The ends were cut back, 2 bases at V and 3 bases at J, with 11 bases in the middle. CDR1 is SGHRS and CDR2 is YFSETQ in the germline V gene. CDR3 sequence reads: CASSFLLGDTEAFF. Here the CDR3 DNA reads TGCGCCAGCAGCTTTCTACTAGGAGACACTGAAGCTTTCTTT.

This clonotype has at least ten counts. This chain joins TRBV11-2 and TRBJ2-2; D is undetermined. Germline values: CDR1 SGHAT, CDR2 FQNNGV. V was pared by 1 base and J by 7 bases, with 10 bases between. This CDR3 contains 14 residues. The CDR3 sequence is CASSLGVLNGELFF. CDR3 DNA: TGTGCCAGCAGCTTAGGAGTACTTAACGGGGAGCTGTTTTTT.

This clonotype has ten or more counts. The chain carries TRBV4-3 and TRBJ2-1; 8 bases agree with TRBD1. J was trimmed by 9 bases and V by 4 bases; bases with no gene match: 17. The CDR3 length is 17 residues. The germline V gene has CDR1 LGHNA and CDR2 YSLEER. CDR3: CASSREVTGANRGEQFF. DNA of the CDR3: TGCGCCAGCAGCCGAGAGGTGACAGGGGCAAATAGGGGTGAGCAGTTCTTC.

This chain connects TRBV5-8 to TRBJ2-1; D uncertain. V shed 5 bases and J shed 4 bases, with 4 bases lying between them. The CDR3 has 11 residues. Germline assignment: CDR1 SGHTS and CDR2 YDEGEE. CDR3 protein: CASRAYNEQFF. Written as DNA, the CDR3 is TGTGCCAGCAGAGCGTACAATGAGCAGTTCTTC. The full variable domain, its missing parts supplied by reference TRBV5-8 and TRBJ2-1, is EAGVTQSPTHLIKTRGQQATLRCSPISGHTSVYWYQQALGLGLQFLLWYDEGEERNRGNFPPRFSGRQFPNYSSELNVNALELEDSALYLCASRAYNEQFFGPGTRLTVL.

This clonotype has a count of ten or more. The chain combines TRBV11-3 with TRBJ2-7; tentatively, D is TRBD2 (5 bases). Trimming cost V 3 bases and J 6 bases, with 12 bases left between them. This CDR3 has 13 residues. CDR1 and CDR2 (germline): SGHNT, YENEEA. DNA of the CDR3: TGTGCCAGCAGCTTGGACCCGGCGGGCGAGCAGTACTTC. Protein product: CASSLDPAGEQYF.

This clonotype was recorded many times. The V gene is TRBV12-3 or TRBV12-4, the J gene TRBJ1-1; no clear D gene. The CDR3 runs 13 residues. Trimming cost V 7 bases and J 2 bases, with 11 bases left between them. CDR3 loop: CASNTVNNTEAFF. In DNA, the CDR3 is TGTGCCAGCAATACAGTAAATAACACTGAAGCTTTCTTT.